Below are 7 T cell receptor beta chains sequenced from a single sample in a study of T cell responses to AZD1222 COVID-19 vaccine. Libraries were prepared by immunoSEQ multiplex PCR; TCRdb keeps only in-frame clonotypes and omits some of them. The sample holds some 91,000 clones; roughly 89% are singletons and the top ten take 2.4%. Specimen: peripheral blood, collected on day 0 of AZD1222 vaccination. The receptors were sampled from an adult in good health.

The genes are TRBV6-1 and TRBJ1-6; D is undetermined. Looked up from germline, CDR1 is MNHNS and CDR2 is SASEGT. Trimming removed 2 bases at V and 0 bases at J, with 8 bases between. There are 16 residues in the CDR3. The CDR3 DNA sequence: TGTGCCAGCAGTGAAACCGCGAGCTCCTATAATTCACCCCTCCACTTT. It encodes CASSETASSYNSPLHF.

This chain uses TRBV27 with TRBJ2-7; D tentatively fits TRBD1 or TRBD2 (5 bases each). The germline gives CDR1 MNHEY, CDR2 SMNVEV (reference sequence). V lost 4 bases and J 0 bases, leaving 13 bases between the germline ends. The CDR3 is 15 amino acids. This CDR3 reads CASSWTGRPSYEQYF. As DNA, the CDR3 is TGTGCCAGCAGTTGGACGGGACGCCCCTCCTACGAGCAGTACTTC.

This chain uses TRBV6-1 with TRBJ1-1, with 7 bases lining up with TRBD1. V gave up 2 bases and J gave up 5 bases; unmatched junction bases: 11. The CDR3 has 16 residues. The germline gives CDR1 MNHNS, CDR2 SASEGT. CDR3 region: CASSETGAAGGTEAFF. CDR3 DNA sequence: TGTGCCAGCAGTGAAACAGGGGCGGCCGGGGGGACTGAAGCTTTCTTT.

This clone was seen only once. The gene calls are TRBV13 and TRBJ1-1; unclear D gene. V was clipped by 5 bases and J by 1 base, with 8 bases between them. CDR1 is PRHDT and CDR2 is FYEKMQ in the germline V gene (reference sequence). The CDR3 length is 13 residues. The CDR3: CASSTNANTEAFF. The CDR3, as DNA: TGTGCCAGCAGCACTAACGCGAACACTGAAGCTTTCTTT.

The CDR3 here is CASSMGLAGVDEQFF. In DNA form, the CDR3 reads TGTGCCAGTAGTATGGGACTAGCGGGAGTTGATGAGCAGTTCTTC. The chain has TRBV19 and TRBJ2-1; 14 bases line up with TRBD2. Trimming cost V 3 bases and J 8 bases; bases outside gene matches: 3. The CDR3 runs 15 residues. Germline V lookup: CDR1 LNHDA, CDR2 SQIVND (reference sequence).

This sequence joins TRBV7-3 and TRBJ2-2; 14 nucleotides line up with TRBD2. This CDR3 comprises 17 residues. Per the germline V gene, CDR1 is SGHTA and CDR2 is FQGTGA. The V segment lost 5 bases and the J segment 7 bases; nucleotides outside the gene matches: 9. Written as DNA, the CDR3 is TGTGCCAGCAGCCGAACCGGGACTAGCGGGAGTGGCGGGGAGCTGTTTTTT. Translating it yields CASSRTGTSGSGGELFF.

This chain links TRBV30 with TRBJ2-2; possibly TRBD2 for D (6 bases). Germline CDR1 GTSNPN, CDR2 SVGIG (reference sequence). The CDR3 totals 16 residues. Between the trimmed V and J ends, which lost 0 bases and 0 bases, there was a span of 11 bases. In DNA, the CDR3 is TGTGCCTGGAGTGTTGGGGGGACTTCGAACACCGGGGAGCTGTTTTTT. Residues: CAWSVGGTSNTGELFF.